The clone carrying this T cell receptor beta chain was seen only a few times. Its cognate antigen is unknown. Isolated per sample were at least 7 million PBMCs. The data belong to a study of blood T cells in healthy people across ages. A second PCR of about 6 to 12 cycles used a sample-barcoded 5' primer and a J-beta primer mix. Each cDNA molecule received a tag from a template-switch adaptor that had 12 random nucleotides. One entry per CDR3 protein results from TCRdb running MiXCR on the 5' RACE reads. The sample records around 1,000,000 distinct CDR3 sequences, 25% being singletons. Germline V gene lookup returns CDR1 MNHEY and CDR2 SMNVEV (reference sequence). The CDR3 has 14 residues. The ends were cut back, 2 bases at V and 10 bases at J, with 17 bases in the middle. Study-wide results and limits: Considered underestimates were the diversity estimates obtained from one million T cells.

The same data also went into a second study, on T cells of mothers and their children. That publication notes: When the second PCR was run, its M1S primer added sample barcodes and 2-4 random nucleotides.

What was sequenced was blood. The rearrangement links TRBV27 to TRBJ1-1; the D gene is possibly TRBD1 (5 bases). The TCR was taken from a girl between 2 and 10 years old in good health. CDR3: CASSLSFGGHIAFF. The CDR3 DNA is TGTGCCAGCAGTTTAAGTTTCGGCGGACATATAGCTTTCTTT.